The source of this T cell receptor (beta chain) is a study of PD-L1 blockade in urothelial cancer. Study background: Patients previously received 0 to 3 chemotherapy regimens.

This sample's time point: pretreatment peripheral blood. Patients yielded 1 to 8 samples each, pretreatment and on-treatment. Produced via immunoSEQ multiplex PCR; TCRdb's table is partial and in-frame only. This table holds roughly 130,000 clones, 84% found once. This CDR3 is 15 amino acids long. The V gene's germline CDR1 is MNHNS and CDR2 SASEGT. V lost 7 bases, J lost 4 bases, and 10 bases stayed unmatched. The study, taken as a whole, reports: Prediction of better survival came from below-median pretreatment blood TCR clonality.

As for this clone: The antigen is unknown.

The V and J genes are TRBV6-1 and TRBJ2-5, with 9 bases that match TRBD2. The sequencing here drew on PBMCs, taken around atezolizumab (anti-PD-L1) treatment. This clonotype originated in a middle-aged man with urothelial cancer. The CDR3 DNA reads TGTGCCAGCAATCCTGGTAGCGGGAGCATAGAGACCCAGTACTTC. Translating gives CASNPGSGSIETQYF.